The clone carrying this T cell receptor (beta chain) was counted a few times. Antigen specificity is unknown. The data were obtained in a study of T-cell memory formation after mild COVID-19. Looking at the study overall: TCR clusters mostly belonged to single donors. Study-level points and caveats: There was a balanced CD4/CD8 profile in clones contracting day 15 to 85, and later expanders leaned CD4+.

The germline V gene encodes CDR1 LGHNA and CDR2 YSLEER. V lost 4 bases, J lost 4 bases, and 19 bases lay in between. CDR3 size: 16 residues. The TCR alpha and TCR beta cDNA libraries, bearing sample barcodes and UMIs, were generated by 5'RACE using constant-segment primers. TCRdb re-analysed the 5' RACE reads in MiXCR, keeping a single row per CDR3 protein. The sample lists approximately 16,000 distinct CDR3 sequences; around 25% were seen once. Sequenced: PBMCs or a T cell subset sorted from them (not recorded which). The genes are TRBV4-3 and TRBJ1-2, with a tentative D call TRBD1 (6 bases). The origin of this receptor is a man between 18 and 29 years old who had mild COVID-19 (a few samples of this study predate the infection). Cell type and time point are not known. CDR3 in DNA: TGCGCCAGCAGCCGACAGTGGGGGGGCGTCGGCTATGGCTACACCTTC. Its translation is CASSRQWGGVGYGYTF.